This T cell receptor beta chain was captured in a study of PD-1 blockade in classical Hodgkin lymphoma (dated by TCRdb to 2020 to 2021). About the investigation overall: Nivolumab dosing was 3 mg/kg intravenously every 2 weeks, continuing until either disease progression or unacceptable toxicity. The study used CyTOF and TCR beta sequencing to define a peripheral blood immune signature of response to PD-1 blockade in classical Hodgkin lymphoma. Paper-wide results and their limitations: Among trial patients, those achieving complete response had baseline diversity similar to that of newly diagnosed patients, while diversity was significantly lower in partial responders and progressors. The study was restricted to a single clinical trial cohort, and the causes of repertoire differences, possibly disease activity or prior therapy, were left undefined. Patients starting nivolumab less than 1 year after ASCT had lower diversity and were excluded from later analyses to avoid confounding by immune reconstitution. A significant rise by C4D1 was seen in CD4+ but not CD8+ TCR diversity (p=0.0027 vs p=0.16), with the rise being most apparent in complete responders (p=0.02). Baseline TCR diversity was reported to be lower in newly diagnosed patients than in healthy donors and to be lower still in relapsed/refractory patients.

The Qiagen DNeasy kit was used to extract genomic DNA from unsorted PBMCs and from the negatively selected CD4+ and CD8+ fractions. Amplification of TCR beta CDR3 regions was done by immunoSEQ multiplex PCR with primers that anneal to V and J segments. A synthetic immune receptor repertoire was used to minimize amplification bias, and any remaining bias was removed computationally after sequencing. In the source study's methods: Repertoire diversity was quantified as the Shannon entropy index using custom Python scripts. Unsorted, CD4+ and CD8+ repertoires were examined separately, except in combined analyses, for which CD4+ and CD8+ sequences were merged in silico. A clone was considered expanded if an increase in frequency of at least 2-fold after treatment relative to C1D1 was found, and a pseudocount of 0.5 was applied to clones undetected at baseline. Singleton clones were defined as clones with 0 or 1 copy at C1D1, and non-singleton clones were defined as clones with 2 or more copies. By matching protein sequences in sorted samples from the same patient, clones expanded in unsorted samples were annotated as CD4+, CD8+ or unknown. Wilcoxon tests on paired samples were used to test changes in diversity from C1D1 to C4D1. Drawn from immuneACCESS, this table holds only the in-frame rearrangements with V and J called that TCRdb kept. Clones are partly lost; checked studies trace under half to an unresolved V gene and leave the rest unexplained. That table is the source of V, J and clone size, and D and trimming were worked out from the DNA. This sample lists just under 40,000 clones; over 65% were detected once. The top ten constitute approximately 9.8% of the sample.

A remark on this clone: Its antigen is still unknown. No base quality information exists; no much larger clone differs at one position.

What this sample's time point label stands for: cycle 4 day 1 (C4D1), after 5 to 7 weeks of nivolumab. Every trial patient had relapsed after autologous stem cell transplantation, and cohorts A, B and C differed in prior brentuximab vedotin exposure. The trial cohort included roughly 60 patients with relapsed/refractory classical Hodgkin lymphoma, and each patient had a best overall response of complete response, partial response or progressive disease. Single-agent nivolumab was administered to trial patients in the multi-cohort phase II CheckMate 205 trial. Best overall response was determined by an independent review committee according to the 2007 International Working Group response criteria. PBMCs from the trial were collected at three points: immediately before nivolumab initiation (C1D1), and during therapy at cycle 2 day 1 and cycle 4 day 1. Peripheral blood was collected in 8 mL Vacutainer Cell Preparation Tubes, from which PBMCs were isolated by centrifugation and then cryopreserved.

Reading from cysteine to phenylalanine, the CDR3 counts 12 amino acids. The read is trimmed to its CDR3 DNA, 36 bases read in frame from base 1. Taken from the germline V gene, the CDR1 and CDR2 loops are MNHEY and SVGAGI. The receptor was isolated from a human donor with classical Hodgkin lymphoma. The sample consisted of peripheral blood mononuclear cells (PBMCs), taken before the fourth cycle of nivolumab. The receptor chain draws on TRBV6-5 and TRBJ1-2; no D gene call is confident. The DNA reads TGTGCAACATCGGGGAACAACTATGGCTACACCTTC. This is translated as CATSGNNYGYTF.